Sequencing of this T cell receptor (beta chain) was carried out in a study of cytomegalovirus exposure and HLA in healthy donors. Background on the study: Researchers found that approximately 77% of about 400 genotyped donors fell within the Caucasian-associated ancestry cluster. Study-wide findings and caveats: The authors enumerated 180 or so TCR beta chains as linked to cytomegalovirus. Per a prior analysis, the majority of TCR beta V segments were productive roughly 90% or roughly 30% of the time. Analysis performed later found more than 15,000 TCR beta sequences associated with HLA alleles at 0.05 false discovery rate.

V trimming: 3 bases; J trimming: 7 bases; junction bases outside the gene matches: 11. CDR3 length equals 16 residues. CDR1 MNHNS and CDR2 SASEGT come from the germline V gene. The PCR employed 60 Vbeta primers together with 13 Jbeta primers. Clones were sequenced by immunoSEQ multiplex PCR, and TCRdb holds only the in-frame ones, with some missing. The table lists approximately 160,000 clones, around 68% of them singletons. Worth noting for this clone: Its cognate antigen is unknown.

The source material was PBMCs. The chain joins TRBV6-1 to TRBJ1-5; 8 positions agree with TRBD1. This TCR was sampled from a woman aged 40 to 50 in good health and CMV-seropositive. The CDR3 is CASSDPQTGGDQPQHF. The CDR3 DNA reads as TGTGCCAGCAGTGATCCTCAAACAGGGGGAGACCAGCCCCAGCATTTT.